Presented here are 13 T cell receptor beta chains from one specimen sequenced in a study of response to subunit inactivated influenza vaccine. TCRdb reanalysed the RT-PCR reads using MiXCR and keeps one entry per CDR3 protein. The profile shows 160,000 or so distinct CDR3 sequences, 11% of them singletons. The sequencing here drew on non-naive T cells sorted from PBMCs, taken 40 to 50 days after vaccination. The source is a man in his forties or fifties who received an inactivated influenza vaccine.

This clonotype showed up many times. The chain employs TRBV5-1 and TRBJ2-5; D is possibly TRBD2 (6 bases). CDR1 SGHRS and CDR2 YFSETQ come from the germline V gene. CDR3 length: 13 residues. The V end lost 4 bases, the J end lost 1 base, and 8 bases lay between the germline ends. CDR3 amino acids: CASSPGLQETQYF. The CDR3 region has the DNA TGCGCCAGCAGCCCGGGACTCCAAGAGACCCAGTACTTC.

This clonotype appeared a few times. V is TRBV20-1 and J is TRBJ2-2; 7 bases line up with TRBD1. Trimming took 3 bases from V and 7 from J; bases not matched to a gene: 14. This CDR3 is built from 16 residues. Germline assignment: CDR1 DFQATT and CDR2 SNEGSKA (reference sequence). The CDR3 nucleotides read TGCAGTGCTAGGCTCCCCGACAGGGTCGGGGTCGGGGAGCTGTTTTTT. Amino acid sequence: CSARLPDRVGVGELFF.

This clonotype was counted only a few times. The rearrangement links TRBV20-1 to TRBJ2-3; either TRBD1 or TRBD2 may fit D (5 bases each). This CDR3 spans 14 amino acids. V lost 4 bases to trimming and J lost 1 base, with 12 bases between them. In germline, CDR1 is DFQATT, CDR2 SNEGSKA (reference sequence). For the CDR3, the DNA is TGCAGTGCTATGGGGGTCCGTCGCACAGATACGCAGTATTTT. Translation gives CSAMGVRRTDTQYF.

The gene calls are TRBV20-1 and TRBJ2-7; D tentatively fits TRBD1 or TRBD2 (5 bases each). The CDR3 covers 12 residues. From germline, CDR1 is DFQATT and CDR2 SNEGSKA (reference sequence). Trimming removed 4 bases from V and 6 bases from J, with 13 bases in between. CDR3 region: CSAIQGASEQYF. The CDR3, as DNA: TGCAGTGCTATCCAGGGAGCCAGCGAGCAGTACTTC.

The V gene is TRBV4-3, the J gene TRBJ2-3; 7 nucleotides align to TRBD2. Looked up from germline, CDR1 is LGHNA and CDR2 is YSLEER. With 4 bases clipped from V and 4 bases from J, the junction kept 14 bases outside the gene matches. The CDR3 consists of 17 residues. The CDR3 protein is CASSPAGVGRAADTQYF. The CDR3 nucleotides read TGCGCCAGCAGCCCCGCGGGGGTGGGGAGGGCCGCAGATACGCAGTATTTT.

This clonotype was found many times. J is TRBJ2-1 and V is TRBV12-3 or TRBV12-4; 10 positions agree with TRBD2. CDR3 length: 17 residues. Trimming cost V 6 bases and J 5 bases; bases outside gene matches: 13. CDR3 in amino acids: CASSRTSGTPRDNEQFF. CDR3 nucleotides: TGTGCCAGCAGCCGAACTAGCGGGACTCCTAGGGACAATGAGCAGTTCTTC.

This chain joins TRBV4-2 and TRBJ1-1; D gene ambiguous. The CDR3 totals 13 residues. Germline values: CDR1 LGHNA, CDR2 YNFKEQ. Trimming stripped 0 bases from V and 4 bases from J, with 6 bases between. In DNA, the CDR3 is TGTGCCAGCAGCCAAGATCTGGGCACTGAAGCTTTCTTT. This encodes CASSQDLGTEAFF.

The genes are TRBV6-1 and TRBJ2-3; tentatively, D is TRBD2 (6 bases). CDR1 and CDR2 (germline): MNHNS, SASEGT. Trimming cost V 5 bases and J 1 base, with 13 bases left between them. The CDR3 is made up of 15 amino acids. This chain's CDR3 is CASSMGGVGTDTQYF. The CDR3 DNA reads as TGTGCCAGCAGTATGGGGGGAGTGGGCACAGATACGCAGTATTTT.

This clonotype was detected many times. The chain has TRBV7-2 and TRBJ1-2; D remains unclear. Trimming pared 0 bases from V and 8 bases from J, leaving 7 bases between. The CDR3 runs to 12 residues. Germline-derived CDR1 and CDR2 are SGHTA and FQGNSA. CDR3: CASSLARVGYTF. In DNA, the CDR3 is TGTGCCAGCAGCTTAGCGAGGGTAGGCTACACCTTC. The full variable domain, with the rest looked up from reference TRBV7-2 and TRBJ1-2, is GAGVSQSPSNKVTEKGKDVELRCDPISGHTALYWYRQSLGQGLEFLIYFQGNSAPDKSGLPSDRFSAERTGGSVSTLTIQRTQQEDSAVYLCASSLARVGYTFGSGTRLTVV.

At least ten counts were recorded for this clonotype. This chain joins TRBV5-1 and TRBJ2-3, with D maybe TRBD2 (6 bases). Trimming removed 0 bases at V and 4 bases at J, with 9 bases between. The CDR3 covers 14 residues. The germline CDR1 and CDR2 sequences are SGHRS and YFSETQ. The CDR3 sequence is CASSLDPGADTQYF. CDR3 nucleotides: TGCGCCAGCAGCTTGGATCCGGGGGCAGATACGCAGTATTTT. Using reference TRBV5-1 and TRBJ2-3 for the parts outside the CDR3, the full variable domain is KAGVTQTPRYLIKTRGQQVTLSCSPISGHRSVSWYQQTPGQGLQFLFEYFSETQRNKGNFPGRFSGRQFSNSRSEMNVSTLELGDSALYLCASSLDPGADTQYFGPGTRLTVL.

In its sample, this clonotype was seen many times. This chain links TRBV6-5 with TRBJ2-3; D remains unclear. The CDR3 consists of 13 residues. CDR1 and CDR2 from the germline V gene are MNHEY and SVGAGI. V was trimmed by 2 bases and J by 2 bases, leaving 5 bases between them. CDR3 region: CASSYDPTDTQYF. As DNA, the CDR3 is TGTGCCAGCAGTTACGATCCCACAGATACGCAGTATTTT.

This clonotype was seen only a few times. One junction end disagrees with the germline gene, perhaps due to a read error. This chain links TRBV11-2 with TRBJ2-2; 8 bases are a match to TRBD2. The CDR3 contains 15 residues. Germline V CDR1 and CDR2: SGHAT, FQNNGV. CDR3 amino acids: CASSLGTSYTGELLF. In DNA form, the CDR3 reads TGTGCCAGCAGCTTAGGGACTAGCTACACCGGGGAGCTGCTTTTT.

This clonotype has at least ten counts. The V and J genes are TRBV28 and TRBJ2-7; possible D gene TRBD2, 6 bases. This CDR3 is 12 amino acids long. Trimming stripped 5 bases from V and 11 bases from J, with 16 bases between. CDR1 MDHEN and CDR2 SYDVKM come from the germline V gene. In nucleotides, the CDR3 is TGTGCCAGCAGTACCGCGGGGTGGGAGAAGTACTTC. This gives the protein CASSTAGWEKYF.